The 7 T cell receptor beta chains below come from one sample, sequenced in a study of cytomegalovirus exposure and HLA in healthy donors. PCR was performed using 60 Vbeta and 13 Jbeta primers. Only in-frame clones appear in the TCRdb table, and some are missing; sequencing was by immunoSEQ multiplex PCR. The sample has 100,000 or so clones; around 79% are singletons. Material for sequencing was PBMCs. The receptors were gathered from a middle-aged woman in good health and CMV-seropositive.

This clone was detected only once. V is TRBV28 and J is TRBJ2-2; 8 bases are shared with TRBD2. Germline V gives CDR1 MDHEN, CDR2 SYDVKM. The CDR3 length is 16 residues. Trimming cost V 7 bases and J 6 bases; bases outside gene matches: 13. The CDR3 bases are TGTGCCAGCACCCTTCCCGGGACTAGTCTATCCGGGGAGCTGTTTTTT. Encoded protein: CASTLPGTSLSGELFF.

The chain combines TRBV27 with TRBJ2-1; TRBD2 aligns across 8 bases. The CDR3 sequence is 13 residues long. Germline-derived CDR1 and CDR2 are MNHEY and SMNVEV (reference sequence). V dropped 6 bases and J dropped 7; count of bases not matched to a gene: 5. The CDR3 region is CASSRGGVNEQFF. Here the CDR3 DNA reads TGTGCCAGCAGCCGGGGGGGGGTGAATGAGCAGTTCTTC.

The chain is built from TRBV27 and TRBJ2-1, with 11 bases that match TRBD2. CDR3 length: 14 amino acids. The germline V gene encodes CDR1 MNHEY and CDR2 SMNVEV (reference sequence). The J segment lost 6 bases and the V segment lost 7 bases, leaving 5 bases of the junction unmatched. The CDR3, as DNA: TGTGCCAGCATAGCGGGAGGGCCGGTCAATGAGCAGTTCTTC. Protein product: CASIAGGPVNEQFF.

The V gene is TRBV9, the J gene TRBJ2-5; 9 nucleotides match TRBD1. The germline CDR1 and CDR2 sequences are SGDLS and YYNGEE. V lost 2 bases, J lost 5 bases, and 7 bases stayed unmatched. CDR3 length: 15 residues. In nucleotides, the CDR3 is TGTGCCAGCAGCGTCCGGGACAGGGTAAGGGAGACCCAGTACTTC. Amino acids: CASSVRDRVRETQYF.

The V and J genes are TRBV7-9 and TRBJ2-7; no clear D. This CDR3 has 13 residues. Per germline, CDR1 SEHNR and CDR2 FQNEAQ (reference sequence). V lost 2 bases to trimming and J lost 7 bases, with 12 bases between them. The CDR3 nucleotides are TGTGCCAGCAGCTTATACGGGTACGGAGAGCAGTACTTC. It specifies CASSLYGYGEQYF.

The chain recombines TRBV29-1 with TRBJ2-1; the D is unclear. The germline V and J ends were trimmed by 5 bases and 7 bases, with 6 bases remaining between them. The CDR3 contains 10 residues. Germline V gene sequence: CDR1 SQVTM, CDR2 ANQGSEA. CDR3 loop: CSVSQNEQFF. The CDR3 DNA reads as TGCAGCGTTTCACAGAATGAGCAGTTCTTC.

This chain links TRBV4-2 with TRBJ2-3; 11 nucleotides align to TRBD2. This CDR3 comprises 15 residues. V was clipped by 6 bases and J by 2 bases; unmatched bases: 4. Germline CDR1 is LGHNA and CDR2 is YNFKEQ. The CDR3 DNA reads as TGTGCCAGCAGGCCTAGCGGGAGGAACACAGATACGCAGTATTTT. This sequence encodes CASRPSGRNTDTQYF.